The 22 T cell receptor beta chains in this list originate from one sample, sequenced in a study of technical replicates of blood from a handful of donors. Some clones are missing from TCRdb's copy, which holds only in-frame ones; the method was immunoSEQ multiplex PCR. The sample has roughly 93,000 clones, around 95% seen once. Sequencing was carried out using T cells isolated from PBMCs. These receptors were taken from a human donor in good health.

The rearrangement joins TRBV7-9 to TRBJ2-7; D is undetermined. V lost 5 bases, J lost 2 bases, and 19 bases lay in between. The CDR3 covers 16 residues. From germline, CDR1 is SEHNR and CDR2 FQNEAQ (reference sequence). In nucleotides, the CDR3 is TGTGCCAGCAGCGAAAAGAGGCCAGATAATCCCTACGAGCAGTACTTC. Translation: CASSEKRPDNPYEQYF.

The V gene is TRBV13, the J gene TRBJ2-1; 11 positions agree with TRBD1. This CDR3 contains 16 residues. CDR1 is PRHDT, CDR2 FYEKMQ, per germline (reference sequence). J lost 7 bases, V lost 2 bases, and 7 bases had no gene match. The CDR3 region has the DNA TGTGCCAGCAGCTTACGACCCGGGACAGGGGGAAATGAGCAGTTCTTC. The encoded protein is CASSLRPGTGGNEQFF.

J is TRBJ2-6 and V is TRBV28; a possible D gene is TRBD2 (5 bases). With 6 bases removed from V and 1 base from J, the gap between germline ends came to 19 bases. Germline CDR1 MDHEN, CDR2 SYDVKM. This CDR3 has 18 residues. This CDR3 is CASRPTSIADSGANVLTF. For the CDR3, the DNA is TGTGCCAGCAGACCAACTAGTATCGCGGATTCTGGGGCCAACGTCCTGACTTTC.

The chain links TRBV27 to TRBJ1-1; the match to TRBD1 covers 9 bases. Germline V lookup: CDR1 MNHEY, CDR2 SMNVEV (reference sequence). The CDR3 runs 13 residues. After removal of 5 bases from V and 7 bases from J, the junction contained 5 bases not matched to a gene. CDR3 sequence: CASSPQGAGEAFF. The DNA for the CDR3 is TGTGCCAGCAGTCCACAGGGGGCGGGTGAAGCTTTCTTT.

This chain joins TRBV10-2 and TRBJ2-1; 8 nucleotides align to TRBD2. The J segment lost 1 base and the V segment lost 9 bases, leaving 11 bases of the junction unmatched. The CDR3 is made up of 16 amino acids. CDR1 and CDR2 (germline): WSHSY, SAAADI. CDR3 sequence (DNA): TGCGCCAGGGATTTCCCTAGCGGGCATTCCTACAATGAGCAGTTCTTC. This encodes CARDFPSGHSYNEQFF.

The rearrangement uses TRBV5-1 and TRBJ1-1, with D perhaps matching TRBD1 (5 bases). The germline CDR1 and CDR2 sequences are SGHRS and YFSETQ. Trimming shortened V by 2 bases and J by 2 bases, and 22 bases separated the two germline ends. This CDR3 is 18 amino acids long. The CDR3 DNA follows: TGCGCCAGCAGCTTAAGGTGGCGGGGGAACATCGATAACACTGAAGCTTTCTTT. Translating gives CASSLRWRGNIDNTEAFF.

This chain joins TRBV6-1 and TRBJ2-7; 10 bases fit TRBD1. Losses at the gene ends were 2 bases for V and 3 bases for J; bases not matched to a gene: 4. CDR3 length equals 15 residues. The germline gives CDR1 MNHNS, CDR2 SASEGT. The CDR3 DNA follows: TGTGCCAGCAGTGAAACAGACAGGGGGCGCTACGAGCAGTACTTC. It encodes CASSETDRGRYEQYF.

CDR3 protein: CASSELVDSTTNEKLFF. Here the CDR3 DNA reads TGTGCCAGCAGTGAATTGGTAGACAGTACAACTAATGAAAAACTGTTTTTT. The rearrangement uses TRBV6-1 and TRBJ1-4; maybe TRBD1 (5 bases). There are 17 residues in the CDR3. Germline CDR1 is MNHNS and CDR2 is SASEGT. V was clipped by 2 bases and J by 0 bases, with 13 bases between them.

Here the CDR3 DNA reads TGCGCCAGCAGCCAACGGACTAGCGGGCTTAACTCCTACGAGCAGTACTTC. Translated: CASSQRTSGLNSYEQYF. This chain links TRBV4-1 with TRBJ2-7, with 11 bases identical to TRBD2. V was pared by 2 bases and J by 0 bases, with 6 bases of the junction left unmatched. The germline V gene encodes CDR1 MGHRA and CDR2 YSYEKL. CDR3 length: 17 amino acids.

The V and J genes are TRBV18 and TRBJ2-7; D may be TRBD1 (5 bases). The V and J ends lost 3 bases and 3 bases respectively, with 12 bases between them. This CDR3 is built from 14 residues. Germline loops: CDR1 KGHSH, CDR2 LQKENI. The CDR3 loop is CASSPVGADYEQYF. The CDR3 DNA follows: TGTGCCAGCTCACCCGTAGGGGCAGACTACGAGCAGTACTTC.

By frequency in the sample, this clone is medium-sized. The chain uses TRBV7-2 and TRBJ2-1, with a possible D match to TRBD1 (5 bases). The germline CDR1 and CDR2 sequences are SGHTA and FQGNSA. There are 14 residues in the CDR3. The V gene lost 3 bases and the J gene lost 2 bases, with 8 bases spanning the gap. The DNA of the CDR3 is TGTGCCAGCAGCTTCCAGGACACCTACAATGAGCAGTTCTTC. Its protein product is CASSFQDTYNEQFF.

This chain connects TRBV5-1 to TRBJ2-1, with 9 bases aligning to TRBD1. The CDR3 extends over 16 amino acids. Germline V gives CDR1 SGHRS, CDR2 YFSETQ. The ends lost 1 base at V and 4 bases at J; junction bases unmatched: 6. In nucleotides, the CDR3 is TGCGCCAGCAGCTTGCCTGGGACAGGGACATACAATGAGCAGTTCTTC. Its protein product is CASSLPGTGTYNEQFF.

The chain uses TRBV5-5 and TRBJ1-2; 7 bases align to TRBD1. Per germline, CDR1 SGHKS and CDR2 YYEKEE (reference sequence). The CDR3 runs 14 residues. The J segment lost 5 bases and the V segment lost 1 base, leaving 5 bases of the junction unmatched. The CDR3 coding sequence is TGTGCCAGCAGCTTGAGGACAGGCTTTTATGGCTACACCTTC. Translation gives CASSLRTGFYGYTF.

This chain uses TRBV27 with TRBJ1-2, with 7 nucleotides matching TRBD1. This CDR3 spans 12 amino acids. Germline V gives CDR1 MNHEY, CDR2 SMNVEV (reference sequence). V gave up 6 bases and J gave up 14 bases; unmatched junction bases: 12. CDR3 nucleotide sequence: TGTGCCAGCAGACACCGGGACAGCGTATGGACCTTC. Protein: CASRHRDSVWTF.

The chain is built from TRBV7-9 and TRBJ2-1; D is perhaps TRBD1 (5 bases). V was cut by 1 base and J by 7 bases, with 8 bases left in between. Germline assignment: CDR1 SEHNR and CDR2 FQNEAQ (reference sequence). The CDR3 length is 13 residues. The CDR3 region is CASSLVYRNEQFF. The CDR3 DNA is TGTGCCAGCAGCTTAGTCTACAGGAATGAGCAGTTCTTC.

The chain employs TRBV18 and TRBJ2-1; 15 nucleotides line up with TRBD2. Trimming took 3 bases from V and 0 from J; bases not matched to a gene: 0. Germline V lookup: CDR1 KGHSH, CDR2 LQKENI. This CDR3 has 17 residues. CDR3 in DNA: TGTGCCAGCTCACCGGGACTAGCGGGAGGCTCCTACAATGAGCAGTTCTTC. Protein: CASSPGLAGGSYNEQFF. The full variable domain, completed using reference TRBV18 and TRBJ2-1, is NAGVMQNPRHLVRRRGQEARLRCSPMKGHSHVYWYRQLPEEGLKFMVYLQKENIIDESGMPKERFSAEFPKEGPSILRIQQVVRGDSAAYFCASSPGLAGGSYNEQFFGPGTRLTVL.

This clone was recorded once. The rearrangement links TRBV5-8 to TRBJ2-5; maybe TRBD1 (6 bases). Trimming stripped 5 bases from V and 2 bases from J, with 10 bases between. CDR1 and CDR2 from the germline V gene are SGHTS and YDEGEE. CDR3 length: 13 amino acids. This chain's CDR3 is CASSKGGQETQYF. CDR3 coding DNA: TGTGCCAGCAGTAAAGGGGGTCAAGAGACCCAGTACTTC.

DNA of the CDR3: TGTGCCACCAGCCTACCCGGGTCTCAAGAGACCCAGTACTTC. Translated: CATSLPGSQETQYF. The chain uses TRBV15 and TRBJ2-5; D remains ambiguous. Trimming removed 5 bases at V and 2 bases at J, with 12 bases between. The length of the CDR3 is 14 residues. CDR1 is LNHNV, CDR2 YYDKDF, per germline (reference sequence). Drawing the rest from reference TRBV15 and TRBJ2-5, the complete variable domain is DAMVIQNPRYQVTQFGKPVTLSCSQTLNHNVMYWYQQKSSQAPKLLFHYYDKDFNNEADTPDNFQSRRPNTSFCFLDIRSPGLGDTAMYLCATSLPGSQETQYFGPGTRLLVL.

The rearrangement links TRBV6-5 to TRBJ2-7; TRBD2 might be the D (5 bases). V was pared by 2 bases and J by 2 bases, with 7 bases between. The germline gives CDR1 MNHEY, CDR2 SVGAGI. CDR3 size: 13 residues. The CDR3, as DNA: TGTGCCAGCAGTTACCCGGGGACCTACGAGCAGTACTTC. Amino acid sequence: CASSYPGTYEQYF.

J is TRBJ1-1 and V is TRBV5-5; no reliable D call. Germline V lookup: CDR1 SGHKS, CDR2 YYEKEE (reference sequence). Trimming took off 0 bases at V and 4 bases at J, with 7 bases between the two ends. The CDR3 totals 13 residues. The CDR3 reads CASSLGRITEAFF. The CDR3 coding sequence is TGTGCCAGCAGCTTGGGGCGGATCACTGAAGCTTTCTTT.

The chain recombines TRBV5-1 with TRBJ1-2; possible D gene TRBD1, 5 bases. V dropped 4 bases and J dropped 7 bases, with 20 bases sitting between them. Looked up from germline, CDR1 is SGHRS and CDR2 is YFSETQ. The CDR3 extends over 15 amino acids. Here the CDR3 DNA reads TGCGCCAGCAGCCTAGGGACGGGAGGGTCTGTTGGCTACACCTTC. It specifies CASSLGTGGSVGYTF.

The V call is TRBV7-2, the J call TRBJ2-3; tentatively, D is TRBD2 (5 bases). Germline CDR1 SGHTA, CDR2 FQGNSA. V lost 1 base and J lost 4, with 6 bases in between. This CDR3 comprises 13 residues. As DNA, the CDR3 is TGTGCCAGCAGCTTAGGCGGGTCAGATACGCAGTATTTT. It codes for CASSLGGSDTQYF. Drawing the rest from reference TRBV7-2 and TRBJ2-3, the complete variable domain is GAGVSQSPSNKVTEKGKDVELRCDPISGHTALYWYRQSLGQGLEFLIYFQGNSAPDKSGLPSDRFSAERTGGSVSTLTIQRTQQEDSAVYLCASSLGGSDTQYFGPGTRLTVL.